The text below deals with one T cell receptor beta chain. The authors extracted RNA and reverse transcribed it into cDNA as the sequencing template. The data were produced by immunoSEQ multiplex PCR, yet TCRdb's version contains in-frame clones alone and is incomplete. The sample lists roughly 130,000 clones, around 50% occurring once. The data originate from a study of CD8+ T cells in alopecia areata. The J segment lost 2 bases and the V segment lost 2 bases, leaving 5 bases of the junction unmatched. Germline V gene data show CDR1 as GTSNPN and CDR2 as SVGIG (reference sequence). This CDR3 has 15 amino acids.

This chain joins TRBV30 and TRBJ2-7; TRBD2 matches at 11 bases. This TCR came from a human donor with alopecia areata. The material was CD4+ T cells sorted from blood, obtained at week 0. The CDR3, as DNA: TGTGCCTGGAGTCCACTAGCGGGAGTCGCCTACGAGCAGTACTTC. This codes for CAWSPLAGVAYEQYF.